This passage covers 29 T cell receptor beta chains from one sample sequenced in a study of T cells in Graves' hyperthyroidism and ophthalmopathy. TCR beta CDR3 regions were amplified from RNA transcripts. During a first-round RT-PCR of the TCR CDR3, the HTBI primer set was used. Each CDR3 protein gets one entry after TCRdb re-called the multiplex PCR reads with MiXCR. The repertoire holds a few hundred thousand distinct CDR3 sequences, with around 14% as singletons. The sequenced sample consisted of blood. These receptors were obtained from a woman in her thirties with Graves' hyperthyroidism.

The table lists this clonotype with a few counts. This rearrangement joins TRBV13 to TRBJ2-7, with D perhaps matching TRBD1 (5 bases). This CDR3 contains 14 residues. The V end lost 4 bases, the J end lost 2 bases, and 12 bases lay between the germline ends. Germline CDR1 is PRHDT and CDR2 is FYEKMQ (reference sequence). DNA of the CDR3: TGTGCCAGCAGCTCCTTAGACAGCACCTACGAGCAGTACTTC. This gives the protein CASSSLDSTYEQYF.

This clonotype has a count of ten or more. The chain carries TRBV7-3 and TRBJ1-5; a possible D gene is TRBD1 (6 bases). The germline gives CDR1 SGHTA, CDR2 FQGTGA. Trimming pared 2 bases from V and 2 bases from J, leaving 13 bases between. There are 16 residues in the CDR3. The CDR3 here is CASSLWRDNRNQPQHF. Written as DNA, the CDR3 is TGTGCCAGCAGCTTATGGAGGGACAACCGCAATCAGCCCCAGCATTTT.

At least ten counts were recorded for this clonotype. The chain has TRBV2 and TRBJ2-1; 7 nucleotides align to TRBD2. The CDR3 runs 15 residues. The V gene's germline CDR1 is SNHLY and CDR2 FYNNEI. J lost 4 bases, V lost 6 bases, and 9 bases had no gene match. CDR3 in amino acids: CASRTRLAEYNEQFF. CDR3 sequence (DNA): TGTGCCAGCAGGACTCGGCTAGCGGAATACAATGAGCAGTTCTTC.

V usage is TRBV29-1 and J usage is TRBJ1-1, with no clear D. Trimming removed 5 bases at V and 3 bases at J, with 10 bases between. Germline V gives CDR1 SQVTM, CDR2 ANQGSEA. The CDR3 length is 12 residues. The CDR3 is CSVQDVDTEAFF. CDR3 DNA: TGCAGCGTTCAGGACGTGGACACTGAAGCTTTCTTT.

This clonotype was found many times. The chain carries TRBV5-6 and TRBJ2-5; TRBD1 is a possible D gene (6 bases). V gave up 4 bases and J gave up 1 base, with 17 bases separating them. Germline CDR1 SGHDT, CDR2 YYEEEE. The CDR3 length is 16 residues. The CDR3 here is CASSPVGRGLQETQYF. CDR3 coding DNA: TGTGCCAGCAGCCCCGTCGGCAGGGGCCTCCAAGAGACCCAGTACTTC.

This chain connects TRBV25-1 to TRBJ2-5, with unresolved D. V lost 1 base and J 0 bases, leaving 3 bases between the germline ends. Germline V lookup: CDR1 MGHDK, CDR2 SYGVNS. The CDR3 runs to 13 residues. This chain's CDR3 is CASSESNQETQYF. Here the CDR3 DNA reads TGTGCCAGCAGTGAATCGAACCAAGAGACCCAGTACTTC.

V gene TRBV13 combines with J gene TRBJ1-2; maybe TRBD1 (6 bases). The V and J ends lost 0 bases and 8 bases respectively, with 13 bases between them. In germline, CDR1 is PRHDT, CDR2 FYEKMQ (reference sequence). This CDR3 contains 14 residues. The CDR3, as DNA: TGTGCCAGCAGCTTAGGACAGGGCTCGGAGGGCTACACCTTC. It yields the protein CASSLGQGSEGYTF.

This chain links TRBV9 with TRBJ2-7; TRBD2 matches 9 bases. The CDR3 has 15 amino acids. Germline V gene lookup returns CDR1 SGDLS and CDR2 YYNGEE. J was trimmed by 4 bases and V by 0 bases; bases with no gene match: 5. Here the CDR3 reads CASSVGLAAFYEQYF. CDR3 sequence (DNA): TGTGCCAGCAGCGTAGGACTAGCGGCGTTTTACGAGCAGTACTTC.

This chain uses TRBV30 with TRBJ2-7; possibly TRBD2 for D (6 bases). Germline values: CDR1 GTSNPN, CDR2 SVGIG (reference sequence). The CDR3 runs 14 residues. The V end lost 2 bases, the J end lost 2 bases, and 13 bases lay between the germline ends. Written as DNA, the CDR3 is TGTGCCTGGAGTCTCGGGACTCCACCCTACGAGCAGTACTTC. Protein: CAWSLGTPPYEQYF. Variable domain in full (rest from reference TRBV30 and TRBJ2-7): SQTIHQWPATLVQPVGSPLSLECTVEGTSNPNLYWYRQAAGRGLQLLFYSVGIGQISSEVPQNLSASRPQDRQFILSSKKLLLSDSGFYLCAWSLGTPPYEQYFGPGTRLTVT.

This clonotype appeared many times. The V call is TRBV5-1, the J call TRBJ2-1; D remains unclear. Germline V gives CDR1 SGHRS, CDR2 YFSETQ. Trimming shortened V by 0 bases and J by 6 bases, and 4 bases separated the two germline ends. There are 12 residues in the CDR3. The DNA of the CDR3 is TGCGCCAGCAGCTTGGGACCCAATGAGCAGTTCTTC. This sequence encodes CASSLGPNEQFF.

This clonotype was detected many times. CDR3 sequence (DNA): TGTGCCAGCAGCTTCGTCGGGGGAGTGGCGACAGATACGCAGTATTTT. Residues: CASSFVGGVATDTQYF. The J gene is TRBJ2-3, the V gene TRBV7-6; D perhaps matches TRBD2 (6 bases). The CDR3 has 16 amino acids. CDR1 is SGHVS and CDR2 is FNYEAQ in the germline V gene. Trimming took off 3 bases at V and 3 bases at J, with 16 bases between the two ends. The full variable domain, rest sourced from reference TRBV7-6 and TRBJ2-3, is GAGVSQSPRYKVTKRGQDVALRCDPISGHVSLYWYRQALGQGPEFLTYFNYEAQQDKSGLPNDRFSAERPEGSISTLTIQRTEQRDSAMYRCASSFVGGVATDTQYFGPGTRLTVL.

As to this clonotype: It may be a read error: a sequence one base away is much more abundant. The chain uses TRBV12-3 or TRBV12-4 and TRBJ2-3, with TRBD2 matching over 8 bases. This CDR3 is 16 amino acids long. The CDR3 reads CASSLELAESTDTQYF. As DNA, the CDR3 is TGTGCCAGCAGCTTAGAACTAGCGGAGAGCACAGATACGCAGTATTTT.

The rearrangement links TRBV6-1 to TRBJ1-1; 11 positions match TRBD1. There are 16 residues in the CDR3. CDR1 is MNHNS, CDR2 SASEGT, per germline. V was pared by 6 bases and J by 1 base, with 7 bases of the junction left unmatched. CDR3 DNA: TGTGCCAGCAGGTCCGGACAGGGGGCTGGGAACACTGAAGCTTTCTTT. As protein: CASRSGQGAGNTEAFF.

The J gene is TRBJ1-3, the V gene TRBV5-1; no reliable D call. CDR3 length: 15 residues. Germline values: CDR1 SGHRS, CDR2 YFSETQ. V was shortened by 0 bases and J by 0 bases, with 7 bases between the two germline ends. CDR3 loop: CASSLERSSGNTIYF. CDR3 in DNA: TGCGCCAGCAGCTTGGAGCGGAGCTCTGGAAACACCATATATTTT.

The table lists this clonotype with many counts. The chain is built from TRBV6-1 and TRBJ2-7, with 9 bases fitting TRBD2. Per the germline V gene, CDR1 is MNHNS and CDR2 is SASEGT. Trimming at V came to 5 bases and at J to 1 base, leaving 9 bases not matched to a gene. The CDR3 spans 16 residues. CDR3 loop: CASSRDSGSNSYEQYF. The CDR3 bases are TGTGCCAGCAGTCGGGATAGCGGGAGCAATTCCTACGAGCAGTACTTC.

This clonotype was detected only a few times. The V and J genes are TRBV7-9 and TRBJ1-6; perhaps TRBD1 as D (5 bases). Germline CDR1 is SEHNR and CDR2 is FQNEAQ (reference sequence). Trimming cost V 7 bases and J 7 bases, with 11 bases left between them. The CDR3 is 13 amino acids. CDR3 nucleotide sequence: TGTGCCAGCAACCGGGACGCAAATTCACCCCTCCACTTT. Its protein product is CASNRDANSPLHF. Using reference TRBV7-9 and TRBJ1-6 for the parts outside the CDR3, the full variable domain is DTGVSQNPRHKITKRGQNVTFRCDPISEHNRLYWYRQTLGQGPEFLTYFQNEAQLEKSRLLSDRFSAERPKGSFSTLEIQRTEQGDSAMYLCASNRDANSPLHFGNGTRLTVT.

This clonotype was observed at least ten times. The chain carries TRBV20-1 and TRBJ2-2, with a tentative D call TRBD1 (5 bases). The length of the CDR3 is 17 residues. The V gene lost 0 bases and the J gene lost 0 bases, with 14 bases spanning the gap. The germline V gene has CDR1 DFQATT and CDR2 SNEGSKA (reference sequence). The CDR3 reads CSARDWKQATNTGELFF. The CDR3, as DNA: TGCAGTGCTAGAGATTGGAAACAGGCAACGAACACCGGGGAGCTGTTTTTT.

This clonotype was recorded at least ten times. V and J are TRBV11-3 and TRBJ2-2; weak D call: TRBD1 (6 bases). CDR3 size: 15 residues. Germline V gives CDR1 SGHNT, CDR2 YENEEA. Trimming took 5 bases from V and 3 from J, leaving 13 bases between them. The CDR3 nucleotides are TGTGCCAGCAGCCCCCGGGCAGGGGACACCGGGGAGCTGTTTTTT. Residues: CASSPRAGDTGELFF. Complete variable domain (other parts from reference TRBV11-3 and TRBJ2-2): EAGVVQSPRYKIIEKKQPVAFWCNPISGHNTLYWYLQNLGQGPELLIRYENEEAVDDSQLPKDRFSAERLKGVDSTLKIQPAELGDSAVYLCASSPRAGDTGELFFGEGSRLTVL.

The gene calls are TRBV9 and TRBJ2-5, with a weak D call TRBD2 (6 bases). CDR1 and CDR2 (germline): SGDLS, YYNGEE. The germline V and J ends were trimmed by 4 bases and 4 bases, with 14 bases remaining between them. This CDR3 contains 14 residues. CDR3 protein: CASSSAGGRETQYF. As DNA, the CDR3 is TGTGCCAGCAGCTCGGCCGGGGGACGAGAGACCCAGTACTTC. Combining the CDR3 with reference TRBV9 and TRBJ2-5 gives the whole variable domain DSGVTQTPKHLITATGQRVTLRCSPRSGDLSVYWYQQSLDQGLQFLIQYYNGEERAKGNILERFSAQQFPDLHSELNLSSLELGDSALYFCASSSAGGRETQYFGPGTRLLVL.

This clonotype was detected many times. V gene TRBV18 combines with J gene TRBJ2-1; 8 bases are a match to TRBD1. The germline V gene has CDR1 KGHSH and CDR2 LQKENI. This CDR3 is 14 amino acids long. V lost 1 base, J lost 8 bases, and 4 bases stayed unmatched. Here the CDR3 reads CASSPLDRDHEQFF. CDR3 nucleotides: TGTGCCAGCTCACCACTGGACAGGGACCATGAGCAGTTCTTC.

This clonotype was found many times. The chain employs TRBV28 and TRBJ1-6; D is undetermined. The germline V gene has CDR1 MDHEN and CDR2 SYDVKM. The V end was cut by 2 bases, the J end by 0 bases, with 17 bases between. The CDR3 runs 19 residues. The CDR3 here is CASSLMGSQLSSYNSPLHF. DNA of the CDR3: TGTGCCAGCAGTTTAATGGGGAGCCAGCTGAGCTCCTATAATTCACCCCTCCACTTT.

This clonotype has a handful of counts. The rearrangement joins TRBV20-1 to TRBJ2-5; D uncertain. Germline CDR1 and CDR2: DFQATT and SNEGSKA (reference sequence). Trimming stripped 0 bases from V and 9 bases from J, with 20 bases between. The CDR3 covers 15 residues. CDR3 in amino acids: CSARDRKKQDWAQYF. DNA for the CDR3: TGCAGTGCTAGAGATAGGAAGAAACAAGATTGGGCCCAGTACTTC.

This clonotype was observed at least ten times. The chain joins TRBV7-2 to TRBJ2-7, with a tentative D call TRBD2 (6 bases). V lost 1 base to trimming and J lost 1 base, with 23 bases between them. The CDR3 loop spans 19 amino acids. CDR1 is SGHTA and CDR2 is FQGNSA in the germline V gene. For the CDR3, the DNA is TGTGCCAGCAGCTTAGGGTCTCGGGTCGTAGGTAGCGGTTCCTACGAGCAGTACTTC. Protein sequence: CASSLGSRVVGSGSYEQYF.

The chain couples TRBV7-2 to TRBJ1-5; TRBD1 might be the D (6 bases). Germline CDR1 reads SGHTA; CDR2 reads FQGNSA. V was pared by 1 base and J by 3 bases, with 10 bases between. This CDR3 region has 15 residues. CDR3 in amino acids: CASSLGGLANQPQHF. As DNA, the CDR3 is TGTGCCAGCAGCTTAGGGGGGCTCGCCAATCAGCCCCAGCATTTT.

Ten or more counts support this clonotype. The V call is TRBV7-9, the J call TRBJ2-7; D unresolved. V dropped 1 base and J dropped 2 bases, with 9 bases sitting between them. Germline CDR1 and CDR2: SEHNR and FQNEAQ (reference sequence). The CDR3 extends over 14 amino acids. The CDR3 DNA reads TGTGCCAGCAGCTTAGTGTCGGGTACCTACGAGCAGTACTTC. This translates into CASSLVSGTYEQYF.

This clonotype has just a few counts. This chain joins TRBV9 and TRBJ2-3; a weak D match, TRBD2 (5 bases). Germline assignment: CDR1 SGDLS and CDR2 YYNGEE. CDR3 size: 16 residues. Trimming cost V 3 bases and J 3 bases, with 17 bases left between them. This chain's CDR3 is CASSERGSTGTDTQYF. CDR3 nucleotides: TGTGCCAGCAGCGAGCGAGGATCTACGGGGACAGATACGCAGTATTTT.

This clonotype has a count of ten or more. V is TRBV28 and J is TRBJ1-6, with 9 bases that match TRBD1. The V and J ends lost 5 bases and 8 bases, in that order; junction bases with no gene match: 7. The CDR3 is made up of 15 amino acids. Germline values: CDR1 MDHEN, CDR2 SYDVKM. CDR3 loop: CASSPRTGADSPLHF. For the CDR3, the DNA is TGTGCCAGCAGTCCAAGGACAGGGGCTGATTCACCCCTCCACTTT.

This clonotype has a count of ten or more. The rearrangement uses TRBV11-2 and TRBJ1-1; tentative D call: TRBD1 (6 bases). In germline, CDR1 is SGHAT, CDR2 FQNNGV. Trimming removed 1 base from V and 6 bases from J, with 18 bases in between. The CDR3 is 16 amino acids. CDR3 sequence (DNA): TGTGCCAGCAGCTTAGTAGGCCAACAGGGAATCCCTGAAGCTTTCTTT. This gives the protein CASSLVGQQGIPEAFF.

This clonotype was recorded at least ten times. The V and J genes are TRBV27 and TRBJ2-1; D uncertain. The ends were cut back, 6 bases at V and 8 bases at J, with 11 bases in the middle. This CDR3 is built from 12 residues. Germline V gene data show CDR1 as MNHEY and CDR2 as SMNVEV (reference sequence). CDR3 DNA: TGTGCCAGCAGAGGCGCACGCCATGAGCAGTTCTTC. This translates into CASRGARHEQFF.